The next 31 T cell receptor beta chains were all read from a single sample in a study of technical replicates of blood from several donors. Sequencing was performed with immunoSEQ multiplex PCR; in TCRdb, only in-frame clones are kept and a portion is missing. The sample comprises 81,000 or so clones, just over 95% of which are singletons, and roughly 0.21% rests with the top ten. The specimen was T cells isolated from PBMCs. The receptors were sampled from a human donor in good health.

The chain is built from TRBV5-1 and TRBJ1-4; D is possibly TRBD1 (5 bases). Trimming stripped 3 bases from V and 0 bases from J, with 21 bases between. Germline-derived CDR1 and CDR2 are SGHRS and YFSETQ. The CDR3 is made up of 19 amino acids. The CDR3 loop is CASSWGLRGARATNEKLFF. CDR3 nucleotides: TGCGCCAGCAGCTGGGGACTTCGCGGGGCCCGGGCAACTAATGAAAAACTGTTTTTT.

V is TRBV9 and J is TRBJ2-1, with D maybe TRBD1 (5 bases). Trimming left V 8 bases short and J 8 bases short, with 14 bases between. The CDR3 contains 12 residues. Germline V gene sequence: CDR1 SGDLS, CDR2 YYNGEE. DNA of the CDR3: TGTGCCAGTAGTCGTAGGGGCGATGAGCAGTTCTTC. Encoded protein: CASSRRGDEQFF.

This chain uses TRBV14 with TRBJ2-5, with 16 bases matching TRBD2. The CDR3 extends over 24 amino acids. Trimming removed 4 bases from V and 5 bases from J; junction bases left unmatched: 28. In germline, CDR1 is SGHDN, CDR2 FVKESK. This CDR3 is CASSRSVMGLAGGTAIYPRETQYF. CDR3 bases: TGTGCCAGCAGCCGGAGCGTCATGGGACTAGCGGGAGGGACCGCAATTTACCCAAGGGAGACCCAGTACTTC.

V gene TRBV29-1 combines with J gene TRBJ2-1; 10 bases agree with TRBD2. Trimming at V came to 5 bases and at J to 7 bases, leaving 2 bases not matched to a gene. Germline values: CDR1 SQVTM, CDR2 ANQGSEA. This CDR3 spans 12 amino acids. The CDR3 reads CSVQRGGNEQFF. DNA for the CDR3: TGCAGCGTTCAGCGGGGGGGGAATGAGCAGTTCTTC.

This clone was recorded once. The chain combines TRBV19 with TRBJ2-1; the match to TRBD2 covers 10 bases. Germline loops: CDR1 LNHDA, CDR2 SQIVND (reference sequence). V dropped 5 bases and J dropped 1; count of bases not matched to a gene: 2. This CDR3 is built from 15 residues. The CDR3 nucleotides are TGTGCCAGTAGTCCGGGACTAGCGTCCTACAATGAGCAGTTCTTC. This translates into CASSPGLASYNEQFF.

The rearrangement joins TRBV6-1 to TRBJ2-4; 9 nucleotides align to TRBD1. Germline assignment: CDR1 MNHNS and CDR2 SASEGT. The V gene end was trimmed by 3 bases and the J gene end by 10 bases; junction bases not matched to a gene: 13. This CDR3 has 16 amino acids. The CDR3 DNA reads TGTGCCAGCAGTGACGAGGGACAGGGTTTCGCCCGGATTCAGTACTTC. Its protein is CASSDEGQGFARIQYF.

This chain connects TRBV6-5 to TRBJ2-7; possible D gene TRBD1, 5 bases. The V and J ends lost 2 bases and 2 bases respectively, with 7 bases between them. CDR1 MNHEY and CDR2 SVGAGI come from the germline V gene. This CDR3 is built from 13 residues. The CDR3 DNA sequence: TGTGCCAGCAGTTACGCAGGGCCCTACGAGCAGTACTTC. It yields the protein CASSYAGPYEQYF.

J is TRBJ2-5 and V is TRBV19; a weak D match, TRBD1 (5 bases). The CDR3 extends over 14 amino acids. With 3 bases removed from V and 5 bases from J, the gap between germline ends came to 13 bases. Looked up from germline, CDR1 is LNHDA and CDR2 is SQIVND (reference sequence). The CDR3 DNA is TGTGCCAGTAGTATGGGCAGGGCTGGGGAGACCCAGTACTTC. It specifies CASSMGRAGETQYF.

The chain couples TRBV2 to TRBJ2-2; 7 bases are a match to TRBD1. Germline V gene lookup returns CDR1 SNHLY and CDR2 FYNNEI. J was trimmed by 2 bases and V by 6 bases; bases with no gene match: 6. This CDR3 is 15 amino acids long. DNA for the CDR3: TGTGCCAGCAGCTGGGGGACAGCCAACACCGGGGAGCTGTTTTTT. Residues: CASSWGTANTGELFF.

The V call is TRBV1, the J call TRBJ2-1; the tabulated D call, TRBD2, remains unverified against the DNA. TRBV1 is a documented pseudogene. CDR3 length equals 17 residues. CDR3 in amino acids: CTLWKREGPPNRNEQFF. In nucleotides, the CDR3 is TGCACTCTTTGGAAGCGGGAGGGCCCTCCCAATCGCAATGAGCAGTTCTTC.

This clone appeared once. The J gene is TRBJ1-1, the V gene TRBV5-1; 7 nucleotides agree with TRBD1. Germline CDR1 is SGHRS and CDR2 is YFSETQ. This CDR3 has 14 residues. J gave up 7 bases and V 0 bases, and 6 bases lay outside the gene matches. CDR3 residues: CASSLVDRAGEAFF. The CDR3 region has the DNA TGCGCCAGCAGCTTGGTAGACAGGGCGGGTGAAGCTTTCTTT.

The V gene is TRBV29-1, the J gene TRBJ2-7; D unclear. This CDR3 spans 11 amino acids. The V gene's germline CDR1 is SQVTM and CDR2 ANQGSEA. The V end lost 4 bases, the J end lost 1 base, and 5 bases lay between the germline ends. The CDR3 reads CSVVRSYEQYF. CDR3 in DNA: TGCAGCGTTGTCCGGTCCTACGAGCAGTACTTC.

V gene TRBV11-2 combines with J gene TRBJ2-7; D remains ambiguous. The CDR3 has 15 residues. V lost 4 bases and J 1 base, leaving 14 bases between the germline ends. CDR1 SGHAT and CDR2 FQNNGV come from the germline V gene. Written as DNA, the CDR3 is TGTGCCAGCAGCTCTGGGTCTACAGTATCCTACGAGCAGTACTTC. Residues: CASSSGSTVSYEQYF.

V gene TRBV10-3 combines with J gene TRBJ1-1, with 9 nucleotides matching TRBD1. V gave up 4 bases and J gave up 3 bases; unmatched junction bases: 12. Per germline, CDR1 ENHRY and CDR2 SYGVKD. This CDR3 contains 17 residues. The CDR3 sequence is CAISGTGTGIGYTEAFF. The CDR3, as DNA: TGTGCCATCAGTGGGACCGGGACAGGGATAGGGTACACTGAAGCTTTCTTT.

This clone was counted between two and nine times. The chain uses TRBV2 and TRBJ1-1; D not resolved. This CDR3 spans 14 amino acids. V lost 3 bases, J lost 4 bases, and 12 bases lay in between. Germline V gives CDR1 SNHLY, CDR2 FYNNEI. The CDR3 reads CASSEEQMFTEAFF. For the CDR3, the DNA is TGTGCCAGCAGTGAGGAACAGATGTTCACTGAAGCTTTCTTT.

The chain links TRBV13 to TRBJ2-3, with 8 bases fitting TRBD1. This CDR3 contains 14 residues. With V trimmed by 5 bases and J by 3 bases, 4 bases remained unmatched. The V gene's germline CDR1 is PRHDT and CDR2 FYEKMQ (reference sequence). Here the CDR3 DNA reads TGTGCCAGCAGCCCCCGACAGGGGACAGATACGCAGTATTTT. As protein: CASSPRQGTDTQYF.

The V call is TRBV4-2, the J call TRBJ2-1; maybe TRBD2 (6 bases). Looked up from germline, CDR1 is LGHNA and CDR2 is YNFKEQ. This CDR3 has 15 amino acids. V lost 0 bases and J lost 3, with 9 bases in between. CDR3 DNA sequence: TGTGCCAGCAGCCAAGAGCGGGGCTTCTACAATGAGCAGTTCTTC. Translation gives CASSQERGFYNEQFF.

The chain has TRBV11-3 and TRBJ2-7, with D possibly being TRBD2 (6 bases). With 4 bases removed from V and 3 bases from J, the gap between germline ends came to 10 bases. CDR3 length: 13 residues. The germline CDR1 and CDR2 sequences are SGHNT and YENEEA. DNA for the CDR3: TGTGCCAGCAGCTCATCGGGGGACTACGAGCAGTACTTC. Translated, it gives CASSSSGDYEQYF.

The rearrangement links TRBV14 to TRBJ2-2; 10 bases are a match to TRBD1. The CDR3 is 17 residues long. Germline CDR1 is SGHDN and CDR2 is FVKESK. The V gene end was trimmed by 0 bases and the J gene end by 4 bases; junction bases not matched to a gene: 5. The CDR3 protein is CASSQDQDRGSTGELFF. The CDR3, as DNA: TGTGCCAGCAGCCAAGACCAGGACAGGGGGAGCACCGGGGAGCTGTTTTTT.

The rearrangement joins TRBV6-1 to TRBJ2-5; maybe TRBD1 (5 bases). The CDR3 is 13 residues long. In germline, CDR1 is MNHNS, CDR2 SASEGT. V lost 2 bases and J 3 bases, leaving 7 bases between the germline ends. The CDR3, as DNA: TGTGCCAGCAGTGAACTCAGGGAAGAGACCCAGTACTTC. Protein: CASSELREETQYF.

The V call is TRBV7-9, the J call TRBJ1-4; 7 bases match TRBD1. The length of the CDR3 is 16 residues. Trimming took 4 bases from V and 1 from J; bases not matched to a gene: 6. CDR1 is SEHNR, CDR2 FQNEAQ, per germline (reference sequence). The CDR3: CASSSGTDITNEKLFF. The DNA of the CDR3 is TGTGCCAGCAGCTCCGGGACAGACATAACTAATGAAAAACTGTTTTTT.

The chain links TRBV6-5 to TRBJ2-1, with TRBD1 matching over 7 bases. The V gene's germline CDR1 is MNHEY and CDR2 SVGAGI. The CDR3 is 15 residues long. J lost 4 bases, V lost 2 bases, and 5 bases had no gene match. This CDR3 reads CASSYRQGPYNEQFF. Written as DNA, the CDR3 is TGTGCCAGCAGTTACCGACAGGGCCCTTACAATGAGCAGTTCTTC.

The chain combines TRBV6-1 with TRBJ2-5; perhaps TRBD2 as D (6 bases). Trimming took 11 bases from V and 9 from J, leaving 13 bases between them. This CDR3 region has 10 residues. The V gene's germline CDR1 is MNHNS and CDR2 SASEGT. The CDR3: CAGGDRAQYF. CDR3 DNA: TGTGCCGGAGGGGACCGGGCCCAGTACTTC.

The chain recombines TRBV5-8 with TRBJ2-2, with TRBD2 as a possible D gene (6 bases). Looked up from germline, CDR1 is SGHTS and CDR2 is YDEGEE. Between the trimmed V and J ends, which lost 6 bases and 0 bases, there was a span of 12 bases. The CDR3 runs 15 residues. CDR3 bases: TGTGCCAGCATAAGGGGACTCGCGAACACCGGGGAGCTGTTTTTT. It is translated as CASIRGLANTGELFF.

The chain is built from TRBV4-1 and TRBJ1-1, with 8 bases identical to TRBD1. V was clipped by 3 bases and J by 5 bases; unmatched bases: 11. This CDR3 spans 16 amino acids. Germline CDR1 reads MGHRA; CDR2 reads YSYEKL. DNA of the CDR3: TGCGCCAGCAGCCAGACCCTCGGACAGGGCGGGACTGAAGCTTTCTTT. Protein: CASSQTLGQGGTEAFF.

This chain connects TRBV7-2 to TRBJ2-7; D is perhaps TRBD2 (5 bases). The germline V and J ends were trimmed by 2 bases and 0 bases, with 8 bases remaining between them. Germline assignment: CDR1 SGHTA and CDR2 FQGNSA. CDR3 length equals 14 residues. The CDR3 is CASSLQAGSYEQYF. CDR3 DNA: TGTGCCAGCAGCTTACAGGCGGGCTCCTACGAGCAGTACTTC.

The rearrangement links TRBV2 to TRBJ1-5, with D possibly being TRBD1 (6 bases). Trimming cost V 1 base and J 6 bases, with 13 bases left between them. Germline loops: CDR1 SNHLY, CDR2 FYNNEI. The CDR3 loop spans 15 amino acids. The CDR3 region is CASSEGGRGGQPQHF. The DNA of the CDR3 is TGTGCCAGCAGTGAAGGTGGTAGAGGGGGTCAGCCCCAGCATTTT.

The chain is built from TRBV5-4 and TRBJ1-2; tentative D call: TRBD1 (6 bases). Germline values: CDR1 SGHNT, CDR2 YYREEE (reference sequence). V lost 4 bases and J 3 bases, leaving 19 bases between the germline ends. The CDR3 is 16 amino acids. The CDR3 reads CASSPSLGASHYGYTF. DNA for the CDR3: TGTGCCAGCAGCCCTTCTCTGGGGGCATCCCACTATGGCTACACCTTC.

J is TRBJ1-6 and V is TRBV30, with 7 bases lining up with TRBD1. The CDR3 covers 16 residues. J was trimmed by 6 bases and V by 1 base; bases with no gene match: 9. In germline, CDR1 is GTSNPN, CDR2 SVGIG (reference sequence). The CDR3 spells CAWSAIQDRFNSPLHF. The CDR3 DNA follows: TGTGCCTGGAGTGCGATTCAGGACAGGTTTAATTCACCCCTCCACTTT.

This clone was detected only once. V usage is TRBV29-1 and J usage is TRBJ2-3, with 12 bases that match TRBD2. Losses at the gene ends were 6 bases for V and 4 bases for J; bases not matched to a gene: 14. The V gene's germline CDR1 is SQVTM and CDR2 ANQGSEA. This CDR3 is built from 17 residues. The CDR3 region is CSVGALAGGQESDTQYF. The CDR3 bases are TGCAGCGTGGGGGCACTAGCGGGGGGCCAAGAGTCAGATACGCAGTATTTT.

CDR3 DNA sequence: TGTGCCAGCAGTTACTCCACTAGCGGGGTCCCCGGGGAGCTGTTTTTT. It encodes CASSYSTSGVPGELFF. The chain is built from TRBV6-5 and TRBJ2-2, with TRBD2 matching 10 bases. The CDR3 has 16 residues. The ends lost 0 bases at V and 6 bases at J; junction bases unmatched: 4. CDR1 is MNHEY, CDR2 SVGAGI, per germline.